This is a list of T cell receptor beta chains from one sample in a study of CD8 T cells in ankylosing spondylitis. MiXCR was run by TCRdb on the 5' RACE reads, yielding one entry per CDR3 protein. The profile covers hundreds of thousands of distinct CDR3 sequences, with over 9.5% appearing a single time and over 20% taken by the ten largest. Sequenced: blood, either unsorted or a sorted T cell fraction (not recorded which). All receptors come from a male donor with ankylosing spondylitis or in good health (not recorded which). The CDR3 runs from the conserved cysteine through the conserved F or W. The D gene is left open where the match is weak. Size is stated for part of the rows, as once, few or many counts, or as a class when the clone is expanded.

j_call,v_call,clone_size,d_call,cdr3_nt,cdr3_aa
TRBJ2-7,TRBV5-1,many,TRBD1,TGCGCCAGCAGCCCAAACCGACAGGGGGACGAGCAGTACTTC,CASSPNRQGDEQYF
TRBJ1-4,TRBV7-9,many,-,TGTGCCAGCAGCTTAACGGCAGGGTTGGAAAAACTGTTTTTT,CASSLTAGLEKLFF
TRBJ2-5,TRBV29-1,many,TRBD1,TGCAGCGTTCAACCGGGACAGATAAACCAAGAGACCCAGTACTTC,CSVQPGQINQETQYF
TRBJ2-2,TRBV10-3,many,TRBD1,TGTGCCACACAGGGGGCGCTTGACACCGGGGAGCTGTTTTTT,CATQGALDTGELFF
TRBJ1-1,TRBV28,-,-,TGTGCCAGCAGTTTGGATGAGCGGACTGAAGCTTTCTTT,CASSLDERTEAFF
TRBJ2-1,TRBV7-6,many,TRBD2,TGTGCCAGCAGCTTAGAAGGAACTAGCGGGGGGGCATCGCACACGGTTGAGCAGTTCTTC,CASSLEGTSGGASHTVEQFF
TRBJ2-1,TRBV20-1,many,TRBD2,TGCAGTGCTAGACTAGCGGGGATCAATGAGCAGTTCTTC,CSARLAGINEQFF
TRBJ2-1,TRBV5-1,few,TRBD2,TGCGCCAGCAGCCGGGGGGAGGCTAGCGGACTCAATGAGCAGTTCTTC,CASSRGEASGLNEQFF
TRBJ1-5,TRBV5-1,many,-,TGCGCCAGCAGCTTGTCCTCAGATCCGAATCAGCCCCAGCATTTT,CASSLSSDPNQPQHF
TRBJ2-1,TRBV7-2,-,TRBD2,TGTGCCAGCGGGTCTAGCGGGGCGATCGATTACAATGAGCAGTTCTTC,CASGSSGAIDYNEQFF
TRBJ2-7,TRBV6-5,-,TRBD1,TGTGCCAGCAGTTACTCGACAGGGGGCTACGAGCAGTACTTC,CASSYSTGGYEQYF
TRBJ1-5,TRBV11-2,many,TRBD1,TGTGCCAGCAGCTTAGGCGACAGGGGCGGTCAGCCCCAGCATTTT,CASSLGDRGGQPQHF
TRBJ1-5,TRBV19,-,-,TGTGCCAGTAGTGCGAGTATTCAGCCCCAGCATTTT,CASSASIQPQHF
TRBJ2-5,TRBV15,many,-,TGTGCCACCAGCGAGGGGACAAGAGAGACCCAGTACTTC,CATSEGTRETQYF
TRBJ2-1,TRBV29-1,many,TRBD2,TGCAGCGTTGGGACTAGAGGTTTCAATGAGCAGTTCTTC,CSVGTRGFNEQFF
TRBJ2-5,TRBV5-1,-,-,TGCGCCAGCAGCCCAGTATCCCAAGAGACCCAGTACTTC,CASSPVSQETQYF
TRBJ2-7,TRBV5-1,many,-,TGCGCCAGCAGCTATGGGGCTGGGGGTACCTACGAGCAGTACTTC,CASSYGAGGTYEQYF
TRBJ2-2,TRBV12-3/TRBV12-4,many,TRBD1,TGTGCCAGCAGTTTTTTTGTGACAGGGTCAACTATGAACACCGGGGAGCTGTTTTTT,CASSFFVTGSTMNTGELFF
TRBJ2-1,TRBV5-6,many,-,TGTGCCAGCAGCTTTCTCGGGGGCTACAATGAGCAGTTCTTC,CASSFLGGYNEQFF
TRBJ2-1,TRBV20-1,-,TRBD2,TGCAGTGCTAGAGTCTCTGGCAGCGGGGGGCAGAGCTCCTACAATGAGCAGTTCTTC,CSARVSGSGGQSSYNEQFF
TRBJ2-6,TRBV25-1,many,-,TGTGCCAGCCGGGAGAGGGGCGAATACTCTGGGGCCAACGTCCTGACTTTC,CASRERGEYSGANVLTF
TRBJ2-3,TRBV5-1,many,TRBD1,TGCGCCAGCCAGTCAGGGGGCGGAACAGATACGCAGTATTTT,CASQSGGGTDTQYF
TRBJ2-7,TRBV20-1,many,-,TGCAGTGCTAGAGATCGGGACAAGACCTTCTACGAGCAGTACTTC,CSARDRDKTFYEQYF
TRBJ2-7,TRBV20-1,many,TRBD2,TGCAGTGCTAAAACGAGGACTAGCGGGGGAGAGCAGTACTTC,CSAKTRTSGGEQYF
TRBJ1-1,TRBV3-1,few,-,TGTGCCAGCAGCCACTCTTCGCTTATGAACACTGAAGCTTTCTTT,CASSHSSLMNTEAFF
TRBJ1-1,TRBV9,few,-,TGTGCCAGCAGCGTAGGACAGACCACTGAAGCTTTCTTT,CASSVGQTTEAFF
TRBJ1-4,TRBV30,once,-,TGTGCCTGGTGCCGGGACGCCGGGGAAAAACTGTTTTTT,CAWCRDAGEKLFF
TRBJ2-7,TRBV12-3/TRBV12-4,many,-,TGTGCCAGCAGGAGTTCGGGCGAGCAGTACTTC,CASRSSGEQYF
TRBJ2-5,TRBV9,many,TRBD2,TGTGCCAGCGGATCGGGAGGGGCGACCCAGTACTTC,CASGSGGATQYF
TRBJ1-1,TRBV2,many,TRBD1,TGTGCCAGCAGGGCGACAGGGGGCGCATCGAAGAACACTGAAGCTTTCTTT,CASRATGGASKNTEAFF
TRBJ2-2,TRBV5-1,-,-,TGCGCCAGCAGCTTGACTCAGGGGAACACCGGGGAGCTGTTTTTT,CASSLTQGNTGELFF
TRBJ2-3,TRBV5-1,many,-,TGCGCCAGCAGCTTGGAGACAGTCACAGATACGCAGTATTTT,CASSLETVTDTQYF
TRBJ2-2,TRBV3-1,-,-,TGTGCCAGCGGGGCGACAGAGAACACCGGGGAGCTGTTTTTT,CASGATENTGELFF
TRBJ2-1,TRBV5-1,many,TRBD2,TGCGCCAGCAGTTGGACTAGCGGGGGCTCCTACAATGAGCAGTTCTTC,CASSWTSGGSYNEQFF
TRBJ1-3,TRBV11-1,many,-,TGTGCCAGCAGCTTACACGACAGTCGCTCTGGAAACACCATATATTTT,CASSLHDSRSGNTIYF
TRBJ2-4,TRBV5-1,many,-,TGCGCCAGCAGCTTGGCCACTGCTACAGGGCGCAACATTCAGTACTTC,CASSLATATGRNIQYF
TRBJ2-2,TRBV12-3/TRBV12-4,few,TRBD1,TGTGCCAGCAGTTTGACAGGGGGAGTAACCGGGGAGCTGTTTTTT,CASSLTGGVTGELFF
TRBJ2-1,TRBV12-3/TRBV12-4,medium-sized,-,TGTGCCAGCAGTTTCCAGGGTCGGGTGATCTTC,CASSFQGRVIF
TRBJ1-1,TRBV19,few,-,TGTGCCAGTAAGATTACCGGGACCTCGAACACTGAAGCTTTCTTT,CASKITGTSNTEAFF
TRBJ2-5,TRBV5-1,once,-,TGCGCCAGCAGCTTGGCCGGGACATGGGTAGAGACCCAGTACTTC,CASSLAGTWVETQYF
TRBJ2-3,TRBV18,-,-,TGTGCCAGCTTGGGACGGAGCACAGATACGCAGTATTTT,CASLGRSTDTQYF
TRBJ1-2,TRBV7-2,many,TRBD1,TGTGCCAGCAGCTCCCCGACCGGGACAGGGAACTATGGCTACACCTTC,CASSSPTGTGNYGYTF
TRBJ1-2,TRBV3-1,many,-,TGTGCCAGCAGCCAAGTAGTTGGGGGAGTCTATGGCTACACCTTC,CASSQVVGGVYGYTF
TRBJ2-7,TRBV10-3,many,TRBD1,TGTGCCATGGGACAGGGGACCGAGCAGTACTTC,CAMGQGTEQYF
TRBJ2-5,TRBV7-2,many,-,TGTGCCAGCAGCTCCGCAGGGACCCAAGAGACCCAGTACTTC,CASSSAGTQETQYF
TRBJ1-4,TRBV4-2,many,-,TGTGCCAGCAGCCAAGGGGCCCTGGAAAAACTGTTTTTT,CASSQGALEKLFF
TRBJ2-1,TRBV9,many,-,TGTGCCAGCAGCGTAGGGGGGGACGGAAATTACAATGAGCAGTTCTTC,CASSVGGDGNYNEQFF
TRBJ1-2,TRBV20-1,few,TRBD1,TGCAGTGCTAGAGGGGCAGGGGGCGGCTATGGCTACACCTTC,CSARGAGGGYGYTF
TRBJ2-2,TRBV6-5,many,-,TGTGCCAGCAGTTCCGGAGGACTGGTCGGGGAGCTGTTTTTT,CASSSGGLVGELFF